The 16 T cell receptor beta chains given below trace back to one sample, sequenced in a study of cytomegalovirus exposure and HLA in healthy donors. Primers: 60 Vbeta forward and 13 Jbeta reverse. Some clones are missing from TCRdb's copy, which holds only in-frame ones; the method was immunoSEQ multiplex PCR. The sample carries some 110,000 clones, around three quarters recorded once. Sequencing was carried out using PBMCs. These receptors all come from a woman aged 18 to 35 in good health and CMV-seropositive.

The chain recombines TRBV25-1 with TRBJ2-1, with D maybe TRBD2 (6 bases). Deletions cut 0 bases from V and 5 bases from J, with 20 bases between. Germline V CDR1 and CDR2: MGHDK, SYGVNS. The CDR3 sequence is 18 residues long. CDR3 residues: CASSEYKPIAALHNEQFF. CDR3 bases: TGTGCCAGCAGTGAATATAAGCCGATAGCGGCCCTCCACAATGAGCAGTTCTTC.

This clone appeared a single time. The V and J genes are TRBV28 and TRBJ1-2, with 12 bases fitting TRBD1. The germline gives CDR1 MDHEN, CDR2 SYDVKM. With V trimmed by 5 bases and J by 8 bases, 12 bases remained unmatched. The CDR3 loop spans 16 amino acids. The CDR3 coding sequence is TGTGCCAGCAGTCCGGGACAGGGGGCGGGTCTCGGCGGCTACACCTTC. Protein sequence: CASSPGQGAGLGGYTF.

This chain connects TRBV5-4 to TRBJ1-2; TRBD1 aligns across 8 bases. Trimming took 3 bases from V and 4 from J; bases not matched to a gene: 8. Germline V gene sequence: CDR1 SGHNT, CDR2 YYREEE (reference sequence). The CDR3 runs to 15 residues. The CDR3 nucleotides read TGTGCCAGCAGCTCAGGAACAGGGGGAACCTATGGCTACACCTTC. This encodes CASSSGTGGTYGYTF.

CDR3 bases: TGTGCCAGCAGCGATTCGGGACTAGCGGGTGATGAGCAGTTCTTC. Its translation is CASSDSGLAGDEQFF. This sequence joins TRBV7-3 and TRBJ2-1; 12 nucleotides align to TRBD2. This CDR3 region has 15 residues. Trimming took 5 bases from V and 8 from J; bases not matched to a gene: 7. CDR1 is SGHTA, CDR2 FQGTGA, per germline.

This sequence joins TRBV5-1 and TRBJ2-5, with 9 bases aligning to TRBD1. With V trimmed by 2 bases and J by 5 bases, 7 bases remained unmatched. The CDR3 runs to 15 residues. The germline V gene has CDR1 SGHRS and CDR2 YFSETQ. The CDR3 DNA reads TGCGCCAGCAGCTTAGGGACAGGGATGTGGGAGACCCAGTACTTC. It yields the protein CASSLGTGMWETQYF.

The chain joins TRBV5-1 to TRBJ2-3; TRBD2 aligns across 9 bases. V shed 0 bases, J shed 1 base, and the junction held 6 bases outside the gene matches. Germline-derived CDR1 and CDR2 are SGHRS and YFSETQ. The CDR3 consists of 17 residues. The CDR3 loop reads CASSLAGTSKGTDTQYF. The CDR3 region has the DNA TGCGCCAGCAGCTTGGCCGGGACTAGCAAAGGCACAGATACGCAGTATTTT.

This chain connects TRBV6-5 to TRBJ1-2; 7 bases match TRBD1. CDR1 and CDR2 (germline): MNHEY, SVGAGI. The CDR3 length is 12 residues. The junction had 6 bases not matched to a gene; V was cut back by 6 bases and J by 8 bases. CDR3 nucleotide sequence: TGTGCCAGCAGACCCGACAGGGACGGCTACACCTTC. Amino acid sequence: CASRPDRDGYTF.

The CDR3 sequence is CASSLESPLVSSGRGETQYF. The CDR3 DNA sequence: TGTGCCAGCAGCTTAGAAAGCCCCCTCGTTTCTAGCGGGAGGGGAGAGACCCAGTACTTC. The chain couples TRBV11-2 to TRBJ2-5, with TRBD2 matching 12 bases. The CDR3 is made up of 20 amino acids. The germline V gene encodes CDR1 SGHAT and CDR2 FQNNGV. Losses at the gene ends were 0 bases for V and 4 bases for J; bases not matched to a gene: 15.

This chain links TRBV6-5 with TRBJ2-7; 8 bases match TRBD1. Germline V gives CDR1 MNHEY, CDR2 SVGAGI. This CDR3 spans 13 amino acids. With V trimmed by 6 bases and J by 2 bases, 3 bases remained unmatched. The CDR3 region is CASRDRGTYEQYF. The CDR3 DNA sequence: TGTGCCAGCAGAGACAGGGGAACCTACGAGCAGTACTTC.

The chain uses TRBV5-4 and TRBJ2-7, with D perhaps TRBD2 (5 bases). Trimming left V 0 bases short and J 7 bases short, with 14 bases between. Germline V gives CDR1 SGHNT, CDR2 YYREEE (reference sequence). The CDR3 runs to 14 residues. The CDR3, as DNA: TGTGCCAGCAGCTTGGGGCTAACCCCGGGGGAGCAGTACTTC. It specifies CASSLGLTPGEQYF. Looking up the rest from reference TRBV5-4 and TRBJ2-7 gives the full variable domain: ETGVTQSPTHLIKTRGQQVTLRCSSQSGHNTVSWYQQALGQGPQFIFQYYREEENGRGNFPPRFSGLQFPNYSSELNVNALELDDSALYLCASSLGLTPGEQYFGPGTRLTVT.

Only one count was recorded for this clone. V is TRBV5-1 and J is TRBJ1-1; D is possibly TRBD1 (5 bases). The germline V gene encodes CDR1 SGHRS and CDR2 YFSETQ. The CDR3 has 14 amino acids. Trimming cost V 0 bases and J 3 bases, with 9 bases left between them. For the CDR3, the DNA is TGCGCCAGCAGCTTGGACGCGGGGGACACTGAAGCTTTCTTT. Translating gives CASSLDAGDTEAFF.

In nucleotides, the CDR3 is TGTGCCAGCAGCGTAGGTAGCAGGGAAGGAGAAAAACTGTTTTTT. Translated, it gives CASSVGSREGEKLFF. The V call is TRBV9, the J call TRBJ1-4, with D possibly matching TRBD1 (5 bases). The CDR3 has 15 residues. V lost 0 bases to trimming and J lost 8 bases, with 14 bases between them. Germline lookup yields CDR1 SGDLS and CDR2 YYNGEE.

V gene TRBV2 combines with J gene TRBJ2-5, with TRBD2 as a possible D gene (6 bases). V was trimmed by 6 bases and J by 9 bases, leaving 26 bases between them. The CDR3 loop spans 16 amino acids. Germline V gene sequence: CDR1 SNHLY, CDR2 FYNNEI. In nucleotides, the CDR3 is TGTGCCAGCAGCGAGGGGAGCGGTTCCCATGGAGGGGCCCAGTACTTC. It is translated as CASSEGSGSHGGAQYF.

The rearrangement joins TRBV5-1 to TRBJ1-1; 7 nucleotides line up with TRBD1. V lost 2 bases, J lost 1 base, and 5 bases stayed unmatched. This CDR3 is 15 amino acids long. Germline V gene lookup returns CDR1 SGHRS and CDR2 YFSETQ. CDR3 DNA: TGCGCCAGCAGCTTCCCCGGGACAGCGAACACTGAAGCTTTCTTT. Its translation: CASSFPGTANTEAFF.

The CDR3, as DNA: TGCGCCAGCAGCCAAGAGCCCTTACGTGGCGGGATTCCCTACGAGCAGTACTTC. This encodes CASSQEPLRGGIPYEQYF. V is TRBV4-1 and J is TRBJ2-7; D may be TRBD2 (6 bases). The germline V gene has CDR1 MGHRA and CDR2 YSYEKL. The CDR3 consists of 18 residues. V was pared by 0 bases and J by 2 bases, with 20 bases between.

This clone was observed a few times. The CDR3 DNA is TGTGCCACCGGGGGGGGCGATAATGAAAAACTGTTTTTT. This gives the protein CATGGGDNEKLFF. The V gene is TRBV15, the J gene TRBJ1-4; possible D gene TRBD1, 6 bases. This CDR3 is built from 13 residues. Germline V gene lookup returns CDR1 LNHNV and CDR2 YYDKDF (reference sequence). With 8 bases removed from V and 4 bases from J, the gap between germline ends came to 11 bases.